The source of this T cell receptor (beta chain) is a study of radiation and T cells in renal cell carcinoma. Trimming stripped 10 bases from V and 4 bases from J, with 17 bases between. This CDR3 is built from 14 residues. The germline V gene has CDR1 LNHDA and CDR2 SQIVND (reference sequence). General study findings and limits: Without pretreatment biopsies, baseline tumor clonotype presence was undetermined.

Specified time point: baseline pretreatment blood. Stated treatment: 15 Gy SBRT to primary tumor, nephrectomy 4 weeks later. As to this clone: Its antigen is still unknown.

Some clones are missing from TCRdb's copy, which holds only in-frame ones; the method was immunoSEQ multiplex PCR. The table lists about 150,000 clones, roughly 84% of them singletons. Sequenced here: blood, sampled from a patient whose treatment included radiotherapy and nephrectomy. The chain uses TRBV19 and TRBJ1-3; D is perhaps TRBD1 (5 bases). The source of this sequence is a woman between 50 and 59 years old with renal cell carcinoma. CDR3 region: CATKDPGVGNTIYF. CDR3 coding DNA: TGTGCCACCAAGGACCCGGGGGTCGGAAACACCATATATTTT.